The T cell receptor beta chain described here comes from a study of blood T cell repertoires in COVID-19. Study-wide background: In each case, the material was cDNA or gDNA derived from T cells, B-cell-depleted T cells, or PBMCs.

This clone was counted between two and nine times. Libraries were prepared by immunoSEQ multiplex PCR; TCRdb keeps only in-frame clonotypes and omits some of them. Altogether some 320,000 clones are present, roughly 90% being singletons, with the ten largest covering roughly 5.3%. Germline lookup yields CDR1 MDHEN and CDR2 SYDVKM. V was pared by 5 bases and J by 1 base, with 7 bases of the junction left unmatched. This CDR3 comprises 15 residues. Categorization into cohorts depended on clinical history that participants reported. The material sequenced was PBMCs or T cells enriched from blood (not recorded which). This TCR was recovered from a man aged 55-75 years who had recovered from COVID-19. The V and J genes are TRBV28 and TRBJ2-7; 8 nucleotides match TRBD1. The CDR3 sequence is CASSKYRGRSYEQYF. The CDR3 DNA follows: TGTGCCAGCAGTAAATACAGGGGGAGATCCTACGAGCAGTACTTC. Full variable domain (outside the CDR3, taken from reference TRBV28 and TRBJ2-7): DVKVTQSSRYLVKRTGEKVFLECVQDMDHENMFWYRQDPGLGLRLIYFSYDVKMKEKGDIPEGYSVSREKKERFSLILESASTNQTSMYLCASSKYRGRSYEQYFGPGTRLTVT.